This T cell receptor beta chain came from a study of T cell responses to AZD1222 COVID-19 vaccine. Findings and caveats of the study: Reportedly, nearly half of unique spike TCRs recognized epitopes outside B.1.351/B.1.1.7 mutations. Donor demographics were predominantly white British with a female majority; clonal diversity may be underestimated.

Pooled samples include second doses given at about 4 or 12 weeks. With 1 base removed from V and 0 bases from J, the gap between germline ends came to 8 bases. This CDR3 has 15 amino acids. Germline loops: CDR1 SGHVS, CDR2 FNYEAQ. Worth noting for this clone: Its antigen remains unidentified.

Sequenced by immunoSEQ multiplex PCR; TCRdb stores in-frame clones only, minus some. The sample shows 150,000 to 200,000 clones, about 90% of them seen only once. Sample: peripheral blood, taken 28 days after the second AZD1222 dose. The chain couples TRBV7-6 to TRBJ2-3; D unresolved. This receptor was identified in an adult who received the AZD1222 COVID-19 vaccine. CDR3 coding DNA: TGTGCCAGCAGCTTAGTCAGAGCTAGCACAGATACGCAGTATTTT. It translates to CASSLVRASTDTQYF. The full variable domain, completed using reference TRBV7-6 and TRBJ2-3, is GAGVSQSPRYKVTKRGQDVALRCDPISGHVSLYWYRQALGQGPEFLTYFNYEAQQDKSGLPNDRFSAERPEGSISTLTIQRTEQRDSAMYRCASSLVRASTDTQYFGPGTRLTVL.